Described below is a single T cell receptor beta chain sequence and its context. Its antigen is unknown. UMI labels and 5' RACE were used to prepare the TRB cDNA libraries. From its re-call of the 5' RACE reads, TCRdb lists each CDR3 protein once, without DNA. The sample yields about 63,000 distinct CDR3 sequences, of which the top ten take up around 4.9%. Germline V gene data show CDR1 as SEHNR and CDR2 as FQNEAQ (reference sequence). The CDR3 spans 17 residues. CD8+ T cell subsets were each sorted in triplicate, hundreds of thousands of cells apiece. Naive CD8+ T lymphocytes were specified as CD45RO-CCR7+CD27+CD95-. This entry is derived from a study of CXCR3-negative and CXCR3-positive naive CD8 T cells. Study-wide findings and caveats: Both naive subsets showed comparably high diversity, and memory CD8+ cells showed much lower diversity. More hydrophobic TRB CDR3s occurred in CXCR3-positive than in CXCR3-negative naive cells. Within a donor, both naive subsets shared TRBV-TRBJ usage, unlike memory cells.

This rearrangement joins TRBV7-9 to TRBJ2-3; TCRdb's assignment of TRBD2 cannot be checked, as there is no DNA. The receptor comes from a human donor in good health. Some clones in this sample may be carry-over from other donors' samples. The sample comprised naive CXCR3+ CD8+ T cells from blood. Subset defined: CD45RO-CCR7+CD27+CD95- naive CD8+ T cells expressing CXCR3 (TNR3+). The CDR3 sequence: CASSAGTSGGVSDTQYF. Complete variable domain (other parts from reference TRBV7-9 and TRBJ2-3): DTGVSQNPRHKITKRGQNVTFRCDPISEHNRLYWYRQTLGQGPEFLTYFQNEAQLEKSRLLSDRFSAERPKGSFSTLEIQRTEQGDSAMYLCASSAGTSGGVSDTQYFGPGTRLTVL.